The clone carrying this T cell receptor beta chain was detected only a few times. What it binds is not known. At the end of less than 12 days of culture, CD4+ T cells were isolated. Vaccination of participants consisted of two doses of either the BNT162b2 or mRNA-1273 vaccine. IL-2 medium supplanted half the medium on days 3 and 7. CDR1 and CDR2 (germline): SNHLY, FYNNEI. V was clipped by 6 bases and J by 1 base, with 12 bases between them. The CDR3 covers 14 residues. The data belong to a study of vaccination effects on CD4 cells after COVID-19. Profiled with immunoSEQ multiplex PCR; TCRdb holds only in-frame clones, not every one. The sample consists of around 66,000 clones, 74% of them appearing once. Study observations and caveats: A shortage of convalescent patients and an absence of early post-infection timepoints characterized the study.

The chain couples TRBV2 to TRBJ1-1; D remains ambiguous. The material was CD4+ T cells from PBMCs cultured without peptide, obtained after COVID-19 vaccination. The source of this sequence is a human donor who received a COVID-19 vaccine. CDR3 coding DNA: TGTGCCAGCAGCCCGTTCATAGGGAACACTGAAGCTTTCTTT. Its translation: CASSPFIGNTEAFF.